This T cell receptor beta chain was obtained from a study of regulatory T cells in long-lasting Graves disease. Arm-PCR of CDR3 regions and iRepertoire HTBI primers were the basis on which TCR beta libraries were built. MiXCR was run by TCRdb on the multiplex PCR reads, yielding one entry per CDR3 protein. Among a few hundred thousand distinct CDR3 sequences listed, over 9.5% were seen once. With V trimmed by 6 bases and J by 1 base, 8 bases remained unmatched. CDR3 length equals 17 residues. This clonotype was seen many times. The time point here: newly diagnosed GD, antithyroid drugs for less than 3 months. RNA isolated from PBMCs was used to make the TCR library. This sample also belongs to another study, concerning T cells in Graves' hyperthyroidism and ophthalmopathy.

Source: peripheral blood mononuclear cells (PBMCs), taken at new diagnosis, from a patient treated with antithyroid drugs. This chain connects TRBV12-3 or TRBV12-4 to TRBJ2-2; TRBD1 aligns across 10 bases. This sequence was found in a woman aged 18-35 years with Graves disease. This CDR3 is CASSPTGGRGNTGELFF. The CDR3 nucleotides are TGTGCCAGCAGCCCGACAGGGGGCCGTGGGAACACCGGGGAGCTGTTTTTT.